These T cell receptor beta chains were read from a single sample in a study of blood T cell repertoires in COVID-19. Profiled with immunoSEQ multiplex PCR; TCRdb holds only in-frame clones, not every one. Of 200,000 to 250,000 clones listed, 80% to 95% were seen once; the top ten hold 1.9%. The specimen was PBMCs or T cells enriched from blood (not recorded which). These receptors were collected from a woman in her late teens or twenties who had recovered from COVID-19. Both conserved end residues are part of each CDR3. A D gene is named only where the DNA matches it firmly. Size values are once, few and many counts, or a class for expanded clones, and some rows have none.

clone size	V gene	D gene	J gene	CDR3 protein	CDR3 DNA
.	TRBV2	.	TRBJ2-1	CASSLYNEQFF	TGTGCCAGCAGTTTATACAATGAGCAGTTCTTC
.	TRBV15	TRBD1	TRBJ1-1	CATSRGGGQGKDTEAFF	TGTGCCACCAGCAGAGGGGGGGGACAGGGGAAGGACACTGAAGCTTTCTTT
.	TRBV9	TRBD2	TRBJ2-7	CASSPGLAGGGTYEQYF	TGTGCCAGCAGCCCGGGACTAGCGGGAGGCGGTACCTACGAGCAGTACTTC
.	TRBV5-1	TRBD1	TRBJ1-6	CASSLTSRDRGYSPLHF	TGCGCCAGCAGCCTCACTAGCCGGGACAGGGGTTATTCACCCCTCCACTTT
.	TRBV18	.	TRBJ1-3	CASSPGLIGDTIYF	TGTGCCAGCTCACCGGGACTCATCGGGGACACCATATATTTT
.	TRBV5-1	TRBD2	TRBJ2-1	CASSLEAAGSNEQFF	TGCGCCAGCAGCTTGGAGGCAGCGGGATCCAATGAGCAGTTCTTC
.	TRBV5-4	TRBD1	TRBJ2-3	CASSLEGGRSTDTQYF	TGTGCCAGCAGCTTGGAAGGGGGCAGGAGCACAGATACGCAGTATTTT
once	TRBV10-2	TRBD1	TRBJ2-5	CASRSQGFQETQYF	TGCGCCAGCAGATCACAGGGGTTCCAAGAGACCCAGTACTTC
.	TRBV27	.	TRBJ1-1	CASSLDLRVGTEAFF	TGTGCCAGCAGTCTCGACCTGAGGGTGGGGACTGAAGCTTTCTTT
.	TRBV11-3	TRBD1	TRBJ1-3	CASSKGQGLNTIYF	TGTGCCAGCAGCAAAGGACAGGGGTTAAACACCATATATTTT
.	TRBV18	.	TRBJ2-5	CASSPGATQETQYF	TGTGCCAGCTCACCAGGGGCAACCCAAGAGACCCAGTACTTC
once	TRBV18	TRBD2	TRBJ2-7	CASSPSGGGYEQYF	TGTGCCAGCTCGCCCTCGGGGGGAGGCTACGAGCAGTACTTC
.	TRBV5-1	.	TRBJ2-3	CASSLMSFSDTQYF	TGCGCCAGCAGCTTGATGAGTTTTTCAGATACGCAGTATTTT
.	TRBV11-2	TRBD2	TRBJ2-1	CASSLGLAGDEQFF	TGTGCCAGCAGCTTGGGACTAGCGGGGGATGAGCAGTTCTTC
.	TRBV18	.	TRBJ1-1	CASSPPGANTEAFF	TGTGCCAGCTCACCCCCAGGGGCGAACACTGAAGCTTTCTTT
.	TRBV28	.	TRBJ1-1	CASSLYSQAFF	TGTGCCAGCAGTTTGTACAGTCAGGCTTTCTTT
.	TRBV3-1/TRBV3-2	TRBD2	TRBJ2-7	CASSPWTSGSYEQYF	TGTGCCAGCAGCCCATGGACTAGCGGGAGCTACGAGCAGTACTTC